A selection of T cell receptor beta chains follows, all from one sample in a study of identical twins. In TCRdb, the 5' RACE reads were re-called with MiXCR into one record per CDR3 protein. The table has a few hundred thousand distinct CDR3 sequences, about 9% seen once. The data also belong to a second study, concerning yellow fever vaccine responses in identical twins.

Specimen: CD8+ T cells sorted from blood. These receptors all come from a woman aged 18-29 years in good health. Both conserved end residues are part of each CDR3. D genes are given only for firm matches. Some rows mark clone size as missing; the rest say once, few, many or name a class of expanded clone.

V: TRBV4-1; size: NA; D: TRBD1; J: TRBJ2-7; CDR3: CASSPQQGVSYEQYF; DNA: TGCGCCAGCAGCCCCCAACAGGGGGTGTCCTACGAGCAGTACTTC
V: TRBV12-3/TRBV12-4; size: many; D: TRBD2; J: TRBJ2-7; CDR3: CASRSGVSYEQYF; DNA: TGTGCCAGCAGGAGCGGGGTCTCCTACGAGCAGTACTTC
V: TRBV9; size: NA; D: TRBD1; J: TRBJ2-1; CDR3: CASSATGNNEQFF; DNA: TGTGCCAGCAGCGCGACAGGGAACAATGAGCAGTTCTTC
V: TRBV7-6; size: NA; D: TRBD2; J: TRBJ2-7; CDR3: CASSSGTSEQYF; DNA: TGTGCCAGCAGCTCCGGGACTAGCGAGCAGTACTTC
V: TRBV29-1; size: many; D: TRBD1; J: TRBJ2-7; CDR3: CSAATGVDEQYF; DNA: TGCAGCGCCGCGACAGGGGTTGACGAGCAGTACTTC
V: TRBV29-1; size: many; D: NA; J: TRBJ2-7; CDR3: CSVSGVVEQYF; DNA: TGCAGCGTTTCAGGGGTGGTGGAGCAGTACTTC
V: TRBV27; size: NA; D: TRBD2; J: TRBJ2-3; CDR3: CASSSPGLAGSGDTQYF; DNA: TGTGCCAGCAGTTCCCCGGGACTAGCAGGGTCTGGAGATACGCAGTATTTT
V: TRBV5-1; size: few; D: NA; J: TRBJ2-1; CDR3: CASSFGRVDEQFF; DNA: TGCGCCAGCAGCTTCGGCAGGGTGGATGAGCAGTTCTTC
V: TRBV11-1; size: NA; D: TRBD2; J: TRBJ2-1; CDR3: CASGPGLAGSSPYNEQFF; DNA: TGTGCCAGCGGGCCGGGACTAGCGGGATCTTCTCCCTACAATGAGCAGTTCTTC
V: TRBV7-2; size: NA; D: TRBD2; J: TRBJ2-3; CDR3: CASSLGPGGPTDTQYF; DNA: TGTGCCAGCAGCTTAGGTCCGGGAGGTCCGACAGATACGCAGTATTTT
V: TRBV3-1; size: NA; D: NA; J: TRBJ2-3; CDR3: CASSQDWQLTDTQYF; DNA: TGTGCCAGCAGCCAAGATTGGCAGCTCACAGATACGCAGTATTTT
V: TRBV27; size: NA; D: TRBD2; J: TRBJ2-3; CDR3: CASSRLAGITDTQYF; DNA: TGTGCCAGCAGCCGACTAGCGGGAATCACAGATACGCAGTATTTT
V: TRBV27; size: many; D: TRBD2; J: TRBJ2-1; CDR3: CASSWGTSGSNEQFF; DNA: TGTGCCAGCAGTTGGGGGACTAGCGGGAGCAATGAGCAGTTCTTC
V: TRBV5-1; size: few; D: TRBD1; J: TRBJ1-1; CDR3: CASSLAETGVVTEAFF; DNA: TGCGCCAGCAGCTTGGCCGAGACAGGGGTTGTAACTGAAGCTTTCTTT
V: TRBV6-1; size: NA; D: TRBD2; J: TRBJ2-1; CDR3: CASGLAGPNGQFF; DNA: TGTGCCTCGGGACTAGCGGGCCCGAATGGGCAGTTCTTC
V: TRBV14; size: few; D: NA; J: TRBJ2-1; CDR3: CASSSIRDEQFF; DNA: TGTGCCAGCAGCTCAATACGCGATGAGCAGTTCTTC
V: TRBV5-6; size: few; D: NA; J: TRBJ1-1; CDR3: CASSLGFWAEAFF; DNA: TGTGCCAGCAGCTTGGGATTTTGGGCTGAAGCTTTCTTT
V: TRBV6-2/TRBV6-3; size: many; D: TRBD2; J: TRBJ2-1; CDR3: CASSTSLGAGTFF; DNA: TGTGCCAGCAGTACTTCTCTCGGAGCGGGAACGTTCTTC
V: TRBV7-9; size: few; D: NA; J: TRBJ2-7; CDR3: CAIRSGGQGPQYF; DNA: TGTGCCATCAGGTCCGGGGGGCAAGGGCCGCAGTACTTC
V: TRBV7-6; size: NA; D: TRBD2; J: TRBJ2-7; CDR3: CASSDRTGGYEQYF; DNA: TGTGCCAGCAGCGATCGGACGGGAGGGTACGAGCAGTACTTC
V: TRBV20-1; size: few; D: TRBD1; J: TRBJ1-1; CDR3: CSAEDRVNTEAFF; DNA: TGCAGTGCTGAGGACAGGGTGAACACTGAAGCTTTCTTT
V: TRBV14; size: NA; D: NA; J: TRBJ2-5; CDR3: CASSQDYLREGGETQYF; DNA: TGTGCCAGCAGCCAAGATTACCTCAGGGAAGGTGGAGAGACCCAGTACTTC
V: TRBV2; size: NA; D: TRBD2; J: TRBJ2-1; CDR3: CASSVGSRGVGNEQFF; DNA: TGTGCCAGCAGTGTTGGGAGTCGGGGGGTAGGCAATGAGCAGTTCTTC
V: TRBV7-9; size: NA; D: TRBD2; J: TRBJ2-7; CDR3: CASSFHASGYSYEQYF; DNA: TGTGCCAGCAGCTTCCACGCTAGCGGGTATTCCTACGAGCAGTACTTC
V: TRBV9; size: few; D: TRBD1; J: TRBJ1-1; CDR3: CASSSSGTGNTEAFF; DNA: TGTGCCAGCAGCAGCTCCGGGACAGGGAACACTGAAGCTTTCTTT
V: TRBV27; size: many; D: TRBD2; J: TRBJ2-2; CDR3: CASTERGGGYAGELFF; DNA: TGTGCCAGCACGGAGCGGGGGGGCGGATATGCCGGGGAGCTGTTTTTT
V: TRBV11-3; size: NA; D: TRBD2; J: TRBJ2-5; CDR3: CASSKGLAGDGSETQYF; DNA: TGTGCCAGCAGCAAGGGACTAGCGGGAGACGGGTCGGAGACCCAGTACTTC
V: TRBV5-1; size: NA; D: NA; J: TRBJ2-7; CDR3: CASSLGAGIEQYF; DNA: TGCGCCAGCAGCTTGGGCGCAGGGATCGAGCAGTACTTC
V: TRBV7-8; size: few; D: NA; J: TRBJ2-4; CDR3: CASSLVIPPGDKNIQYF; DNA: TGTGCCAGCAGCTTAGTTATCCCTCCAGGAGACAAAAACATTCAGTACTTC
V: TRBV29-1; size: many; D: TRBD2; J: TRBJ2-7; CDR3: CSVGGGGTYEQYF; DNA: TGCAGCGTTGGAGGCGGGGGAACCTACGAGCAGTACTTC
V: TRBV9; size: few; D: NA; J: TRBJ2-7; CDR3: CASSVDGDTNPYEQYF; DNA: TGTGCCAGCAGCGTAGATGGGGACACTAATCCCTACGAGCAGTACTTC
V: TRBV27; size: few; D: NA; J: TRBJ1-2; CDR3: CASTHSGAGNYGYTF; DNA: TGTGCCAGCACCCACTCTGGGGCAGGAAACTATGGCTACACCTTC
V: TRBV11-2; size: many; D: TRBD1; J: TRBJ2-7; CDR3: CASSANRGLTSEQYF; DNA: TGTGCCAGCAGCGCGAACAGGGGGCTGACCTCCGAGCAGTACTTC
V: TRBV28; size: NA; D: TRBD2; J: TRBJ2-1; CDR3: CASSLLWEGSYNEQFF; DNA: TGTGCCAGCAGTTTGTTGTGGGAGGGATCCTACAATGAGCAGTTCTTC
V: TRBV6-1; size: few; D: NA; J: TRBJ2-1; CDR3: CASREEGGPYNEQFF; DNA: TGTGCCAGCAGGGAAGAGGGGGGCCCCTACAATGAGCAGTTCTTC
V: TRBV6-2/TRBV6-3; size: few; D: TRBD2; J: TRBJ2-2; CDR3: CASTSPGTSGKGGLYTGELFF; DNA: TGTGCCAGCACCTCACCAGGGACTAGCGGCAAAGGAGGTCTCTACACCGGGGAGCTGTTTTTT
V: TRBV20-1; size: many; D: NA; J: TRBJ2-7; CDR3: CSAVGLVAYEQYF; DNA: TGCAGTGCCGTGGGACTGGTGGCCTACGAGCAGTACTTC
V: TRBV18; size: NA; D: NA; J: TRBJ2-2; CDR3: CASSPMGPAASANTGELFF; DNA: TGTGCCAGCTCCCCAATGGGTCCAGCGGCCTCCGCGAACACCGGGGAGCTGTTTTTT
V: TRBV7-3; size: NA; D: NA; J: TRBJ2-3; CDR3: CASSPTWTLDTQYF; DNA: TGTGCCAGCAGCCCAACTTGGACCCTAGATACGCAGTATTTT
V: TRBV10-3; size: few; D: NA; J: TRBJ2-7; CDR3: CATGDGSYEQYF; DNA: TGTGCCACGGGGGACGGCTCCTACGAGCAGTACTTC
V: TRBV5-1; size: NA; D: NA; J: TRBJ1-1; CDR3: CASSPGRLTTEAFF; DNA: TGCGCCAGCAGCCCGGGTCGGCTGACCACTGAAGCTTTCTTT
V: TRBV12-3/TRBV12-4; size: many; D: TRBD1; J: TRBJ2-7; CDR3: CASRLNWDSNYEQYF; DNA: TGTGCCAGCAGACTGAACTGGGACAGCAACTACGAGCAGTACTTC
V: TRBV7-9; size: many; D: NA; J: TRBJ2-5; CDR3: CASSLEEGWTETQYF; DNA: TGTGCCAGCAGCTTAGAGGAGGGATGGACGGAGACCCAGTACTTC
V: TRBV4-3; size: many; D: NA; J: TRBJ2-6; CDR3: CASSRSQGSPGANVLTF; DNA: TGCGCCAGCAGCCGGTCACAGGGATCGCCTGGGGCCAACGTCCTGACTTTC
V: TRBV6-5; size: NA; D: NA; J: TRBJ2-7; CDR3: CASQADYEQYF; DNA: TGTGCCAGCCAGGCGGACTACGAGCAGTACTTC
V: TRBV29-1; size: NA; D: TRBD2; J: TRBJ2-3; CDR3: CSAPGLAFADTQYF; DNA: TGCAGCGCCCCGGGACTAGCGTTTGCAGATACGCAGTATTTT
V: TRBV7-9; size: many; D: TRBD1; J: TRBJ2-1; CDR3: CASSFLLDRGQGEQFF; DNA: TGTGCCAGCAGCTTTCTGCTGGACAGGGGGCAGGGGGAGCAGTTCTTC
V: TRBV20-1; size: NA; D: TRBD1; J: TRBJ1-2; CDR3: CSAPSAGQGYYGYTF; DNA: TGCAGTGCTCCAAGCGCCGGACAGGGCTACTATGGCTACACCTTC
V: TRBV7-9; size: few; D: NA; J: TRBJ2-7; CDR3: CASSLAGDSYEQYF; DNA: TGTGCCAGCAGCTTAGCGGGGGACTCCTACGAGCAGTACTTC
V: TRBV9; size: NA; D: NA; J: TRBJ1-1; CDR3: CASGDPSGSTEAFF; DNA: TGTGCCAGCGGAGACCCCTCTGGTAGCACTGAAGCTTTCTTT
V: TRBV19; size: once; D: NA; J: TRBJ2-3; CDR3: CASQGDQPHSTDTQYF; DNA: TGTGCCAGTCAAGGCGATCAGCCCCACTCCACAGATACGCAGTATTTT
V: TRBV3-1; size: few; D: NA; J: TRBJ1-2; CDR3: CASSQDLRGPLGDGYTF; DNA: TGTGCCAGCAGCCAAGATCTTAGGGGACCCCTCGGAGACGGCTACACCTTC
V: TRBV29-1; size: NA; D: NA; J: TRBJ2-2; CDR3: CSVEVVNSANTGELFF; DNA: TGCAGCGTTGAAGTCGTTAATAGTGCGAACACCGGGGAGCTGTTTTTT
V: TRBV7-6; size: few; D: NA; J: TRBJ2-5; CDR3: CASSRPNGETQYF; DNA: TGTGCCAGCAGCCGACCAAATGGGGAGACCCAGTACTTC
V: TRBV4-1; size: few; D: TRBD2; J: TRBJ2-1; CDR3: CASSQEGGRTSGISSYNEQFF; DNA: TGCGCCAGCAGCCAAGAGGGGGGGAGGACTAGCGGGATTAGCTCCTACAATGAGCAGTTCTTC
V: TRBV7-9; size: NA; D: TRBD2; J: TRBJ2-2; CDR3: CATGTLLAGVDTGELFF; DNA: TGTGCCACCGGAACTTTACTAGCGGGAGTTGACACCGGGGAGCTGTTTTTT